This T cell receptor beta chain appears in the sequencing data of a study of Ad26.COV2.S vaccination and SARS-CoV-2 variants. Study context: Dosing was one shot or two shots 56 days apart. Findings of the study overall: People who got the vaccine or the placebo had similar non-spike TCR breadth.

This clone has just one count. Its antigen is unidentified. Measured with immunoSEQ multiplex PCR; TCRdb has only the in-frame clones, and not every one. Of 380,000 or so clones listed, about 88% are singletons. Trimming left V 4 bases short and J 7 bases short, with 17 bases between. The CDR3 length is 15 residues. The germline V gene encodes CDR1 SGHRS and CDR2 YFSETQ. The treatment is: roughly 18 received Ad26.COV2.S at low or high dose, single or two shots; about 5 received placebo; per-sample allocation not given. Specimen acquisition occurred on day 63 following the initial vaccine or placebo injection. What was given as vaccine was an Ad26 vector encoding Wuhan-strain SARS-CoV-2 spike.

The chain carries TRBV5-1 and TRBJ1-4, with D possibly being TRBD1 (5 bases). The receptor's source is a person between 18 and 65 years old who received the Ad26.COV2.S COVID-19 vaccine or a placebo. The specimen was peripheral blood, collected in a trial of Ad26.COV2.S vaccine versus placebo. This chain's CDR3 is CASSPDTPTGEKLFF. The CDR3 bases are TGCGCCAGCAGCCCGGACACTCCAACGGGTGAAAAACTGTTTTTT.